This T cell receptor (beta chain) was observed in a study of beta chain features in type 1 diabetes. Study-level results: In all four CD4+ subsets, TCRB CDR3 length was significantly, moderately reduced in type 1 diabetes.

Isolated RNA was reverse transcribed in full, so expressed TCRB transcripts were sequenced. The method was immunoSEQ multiplex PCR; TCRdb's version includes in-frame clones alone and lacks a portion of them. The repertoire has a few hundred thousand clones, about 13% of them found once; the top ten carry nearly 0.015%. As for this clone: Its antigen is not identified.

The germline V gene has CDR1 MGHRA and CDR2 YSYEKL. The CDR3 spans 16 residues. V gave up 1 base and J gave up 4 bases; unmatched junction bases: 6. The V and J genes are TRBV4-1 and TRBJ2-5; TRBD2 matches 10 bases. The clonotype comes from a woman under 30 with type 1 diabetes. The sample consisted of naive CD4+ T cells from blood. CDR3 nucleotide sequence: TGCGCCAGCAGCCAAGGTTCATCTAGCGGGAGAGAGACCCAGTACTTC. Translation gives CASSQGSSSGRETQYF.